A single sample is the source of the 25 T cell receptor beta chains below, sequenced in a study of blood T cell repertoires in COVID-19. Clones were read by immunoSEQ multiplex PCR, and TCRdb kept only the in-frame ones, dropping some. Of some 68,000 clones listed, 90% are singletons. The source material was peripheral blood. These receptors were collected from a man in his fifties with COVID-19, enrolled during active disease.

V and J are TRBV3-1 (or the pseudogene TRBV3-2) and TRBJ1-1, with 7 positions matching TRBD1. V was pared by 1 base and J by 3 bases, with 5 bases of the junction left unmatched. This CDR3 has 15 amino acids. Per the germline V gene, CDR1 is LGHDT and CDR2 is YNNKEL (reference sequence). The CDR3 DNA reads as TGTGCCAGCAGCCAAGTTTGGACAGGAGACACTGAAGCTTTCTTT. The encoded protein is CASSQVWTGDTEAFF.

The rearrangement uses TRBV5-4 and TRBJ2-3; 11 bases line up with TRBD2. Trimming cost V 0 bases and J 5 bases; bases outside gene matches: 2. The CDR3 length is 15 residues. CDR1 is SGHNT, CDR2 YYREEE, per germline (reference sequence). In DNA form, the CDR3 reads TGTGCCAGCAGCTTGGAGGGGACTAGCGGAGATACGCAGTATTTT. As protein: CASSLEGTSGDTQYF.

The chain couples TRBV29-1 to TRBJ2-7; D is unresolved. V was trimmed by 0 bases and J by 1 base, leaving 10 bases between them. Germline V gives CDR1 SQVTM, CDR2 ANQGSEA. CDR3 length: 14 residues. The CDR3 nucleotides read TGCAGCGTTGAAGATCCGTACTTTTCCTACGAGCAGTACTTC. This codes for CSVEDPYFSYEQYF.

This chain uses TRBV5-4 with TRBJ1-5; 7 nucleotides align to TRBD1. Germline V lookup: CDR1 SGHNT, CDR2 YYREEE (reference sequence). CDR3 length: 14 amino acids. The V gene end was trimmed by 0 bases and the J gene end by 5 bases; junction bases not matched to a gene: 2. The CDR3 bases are TGTGCCAGCAGCTTGGACAGGGGAGATCAGCCCCAGCATTTT. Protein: CASSLDRGDQPQHF.

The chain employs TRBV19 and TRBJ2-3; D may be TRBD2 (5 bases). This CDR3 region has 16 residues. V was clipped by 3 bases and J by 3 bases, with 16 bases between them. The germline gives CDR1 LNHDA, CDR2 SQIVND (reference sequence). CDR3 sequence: CASSMVGAGRTDTQYF. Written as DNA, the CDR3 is TGTGCCAGTAGTATGGTTGGTGCGGGCCGAACAGATACGCAGTATTTT. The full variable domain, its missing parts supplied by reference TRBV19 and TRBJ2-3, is DGGITQSPKYLFRKEGQNVTLSCEQNLNHDAMYWYRQDPGQGLRLIYYSQIVNDFQKGDIAEGYSVSREKKESFPLTVTSAQKNPTAFYLCASSMVGAGRTDTQYFGPGTRLTVL.

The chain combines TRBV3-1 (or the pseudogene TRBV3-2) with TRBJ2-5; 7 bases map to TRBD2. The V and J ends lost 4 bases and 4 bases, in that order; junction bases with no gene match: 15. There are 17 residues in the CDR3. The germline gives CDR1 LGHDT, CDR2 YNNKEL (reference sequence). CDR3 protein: CASSPIWGRVGRETQYF. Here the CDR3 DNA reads TGTGCCAGCAGCCCCATATGGGGGAGGGTCGGTCGAGAGACCCAGTACTTC.

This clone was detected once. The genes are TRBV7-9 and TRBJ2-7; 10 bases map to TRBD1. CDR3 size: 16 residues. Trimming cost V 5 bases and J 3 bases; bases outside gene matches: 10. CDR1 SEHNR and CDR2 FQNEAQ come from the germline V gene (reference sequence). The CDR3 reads CASSPPPGQGLYEQYF. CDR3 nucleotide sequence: TGTGCCAGCAGCCCCCCGCCGGGACAGGGGCTCTACGAGCAGTACTTC.

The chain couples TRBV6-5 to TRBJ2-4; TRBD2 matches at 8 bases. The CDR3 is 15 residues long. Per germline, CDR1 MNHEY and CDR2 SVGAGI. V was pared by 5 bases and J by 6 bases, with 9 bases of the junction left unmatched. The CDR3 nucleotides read TGTGCCAGCAGTCCACCGGGGGGGCGAAGAAACATTCAGTACTTC. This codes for CASSPPGGRRNIQYF.

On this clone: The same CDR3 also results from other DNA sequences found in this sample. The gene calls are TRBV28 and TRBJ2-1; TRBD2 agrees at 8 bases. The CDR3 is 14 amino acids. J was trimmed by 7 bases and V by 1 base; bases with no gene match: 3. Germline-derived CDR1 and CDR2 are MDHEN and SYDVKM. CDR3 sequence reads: CASSLSRGRNEQFF. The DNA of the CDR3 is TGTGCCAGCAGTTTATCTCGCGGGAGGAATGAGCAGTTCTTC.

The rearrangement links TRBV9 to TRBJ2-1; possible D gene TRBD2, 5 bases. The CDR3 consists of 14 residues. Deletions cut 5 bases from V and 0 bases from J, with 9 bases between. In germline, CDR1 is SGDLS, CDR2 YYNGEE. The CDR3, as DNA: TGTGCCAGCAGACGACTATCCTCCTACAATGAGCAGTTCTTC. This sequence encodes CASRRLSSYNEQFF.

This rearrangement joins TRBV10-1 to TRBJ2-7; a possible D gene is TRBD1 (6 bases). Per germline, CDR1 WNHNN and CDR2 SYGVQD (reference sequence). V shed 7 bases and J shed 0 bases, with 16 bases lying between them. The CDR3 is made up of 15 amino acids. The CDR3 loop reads CASTLRDNRSYEQYF. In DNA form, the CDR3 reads TGCGCCAGCACCCTGAGGGACAACCGCTCCTACGAGCAGTACTTC.

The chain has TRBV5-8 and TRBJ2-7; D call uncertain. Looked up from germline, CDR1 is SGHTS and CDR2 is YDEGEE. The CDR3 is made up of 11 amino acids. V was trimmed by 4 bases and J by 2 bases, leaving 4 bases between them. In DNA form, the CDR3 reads TGTGCCAGCAGCCCCACCTACGAGCAGTACTTC. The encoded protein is CASSPTYEQYF. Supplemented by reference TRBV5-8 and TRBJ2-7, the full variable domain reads EAGVTQSPTHLIKTRGQQATLRCSPISGHTSVYWYQQALGLGLQFLLWYDEGEERNRGNFPPRFSGRQFPNYSSELNVNALELEDSALYLCASSPTYEQYFGPGTRLTVT.

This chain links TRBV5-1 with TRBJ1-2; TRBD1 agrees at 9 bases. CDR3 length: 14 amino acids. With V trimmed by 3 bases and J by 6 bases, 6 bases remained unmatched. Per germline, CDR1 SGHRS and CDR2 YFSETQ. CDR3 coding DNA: TGCGCCAGCAGCTCAGGACAGGGGTTGAATGGCTACACCTTC. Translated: CASSSGQGLNGYTF.

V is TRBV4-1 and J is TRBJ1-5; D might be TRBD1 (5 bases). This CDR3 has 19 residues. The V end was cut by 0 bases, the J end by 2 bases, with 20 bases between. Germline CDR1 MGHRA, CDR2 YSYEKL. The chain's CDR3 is CASSQELPKGRLGNQPQHF. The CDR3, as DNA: TGCGCCAGCAGCCAAGAGCTCCCGAAGGGGCGGCTAGGCAATCAGCCCCAGCATTTT.

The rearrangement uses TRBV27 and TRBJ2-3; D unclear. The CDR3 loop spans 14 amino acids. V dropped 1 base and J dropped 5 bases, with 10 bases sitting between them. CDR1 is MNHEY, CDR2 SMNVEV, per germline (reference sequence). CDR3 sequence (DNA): TGTGCCAGCAGTTTATTAGCTAGTCAAGATACGCAGTATTTT. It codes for CASSLLASQDTQYF.

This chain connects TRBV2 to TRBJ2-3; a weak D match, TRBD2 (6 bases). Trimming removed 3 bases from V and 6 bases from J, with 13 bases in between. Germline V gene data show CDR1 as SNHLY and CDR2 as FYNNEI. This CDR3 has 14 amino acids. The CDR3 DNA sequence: TGTGCCAGCAGTGATCCCGGGGAGGTCGATACGCAGTATTTT. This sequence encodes CASSDPGEVDTQYF.

CDR3 nucleotide sequence: TGTGCCAGCAGTGACCAGAGAATACTAAGGACAGGGAGGAACACTGAAGCTTTCTTT. This gives the protein CASSDQRILRTGRNTEAFF. The chain is built from TRBV6-1 and TRBJ1-1, with 8 bases fitting TRBD1. With V trimmed by 3 bases and J by 1 base, 16 bases remained unmatched. The CDR3 runs to 19 residues. Germline CDR1 reads MNHNS; CDR2 reads SASEGT.

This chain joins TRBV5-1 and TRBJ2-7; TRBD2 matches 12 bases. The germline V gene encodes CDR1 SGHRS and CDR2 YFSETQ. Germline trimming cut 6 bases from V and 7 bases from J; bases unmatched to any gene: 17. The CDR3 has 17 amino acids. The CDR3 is CASTPGGASGRAGEQYF. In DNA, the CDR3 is TGCGCCAGCACCCCCGGGGGCGCTAGCGGGAGGGCCGGTGAGCAGTACTTC.

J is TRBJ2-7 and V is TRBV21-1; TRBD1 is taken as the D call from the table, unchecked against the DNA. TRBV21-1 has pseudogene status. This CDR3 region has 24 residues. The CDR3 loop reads CASSNPGCAPPRSQGDTIHYEQYF. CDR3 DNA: TGTGCCAGCAGCAACCCTGGTTGCGCGCCCCCACGCTCACAGGGGGATACCATCCACTACGAGCAGTACTTC.

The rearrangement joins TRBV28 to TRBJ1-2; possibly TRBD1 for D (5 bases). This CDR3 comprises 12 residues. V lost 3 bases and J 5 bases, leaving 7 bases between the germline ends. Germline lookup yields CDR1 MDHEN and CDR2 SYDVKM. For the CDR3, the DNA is TGTGCCAGCAGTTTGTCAGGGTATGGCTACACCTTC. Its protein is CASSLSGYGYTF.

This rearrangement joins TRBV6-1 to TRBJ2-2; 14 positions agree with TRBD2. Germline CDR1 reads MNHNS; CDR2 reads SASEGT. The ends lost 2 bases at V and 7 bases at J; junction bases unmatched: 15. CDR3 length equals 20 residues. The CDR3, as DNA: TGTGCCAGCAGTGAATTTTTTGGGGGGACTAGCGGGAGCCAAGGCGGGGAGCTGTTTTTT. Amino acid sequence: CASSEFFGGTSGSQGGELFF.

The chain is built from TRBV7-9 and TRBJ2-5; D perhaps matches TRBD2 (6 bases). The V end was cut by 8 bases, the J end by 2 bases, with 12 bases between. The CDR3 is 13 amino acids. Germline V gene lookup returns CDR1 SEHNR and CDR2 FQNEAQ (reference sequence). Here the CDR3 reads CASRSGGQETQYF. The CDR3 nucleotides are TGTGCCAGCCGTAGTGGGGGGCAAGAGACCCAGTACTTC.

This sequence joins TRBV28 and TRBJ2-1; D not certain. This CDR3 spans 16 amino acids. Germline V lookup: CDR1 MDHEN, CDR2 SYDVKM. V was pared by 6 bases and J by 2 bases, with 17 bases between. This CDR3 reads CASRGRVGRTYNEQFF. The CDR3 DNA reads TGTGCCAGCAGGGGCCGCGTGGGCAGAACCTACAATGAGCAGTTCTTC.

The CDR3 loop reads CASSLGQGWGEQYF. In DNA form, the CDR3 reads TGCGCCAGCAGCCTGGGACAGGGATGGGGCGAGCAGTACTTC. This rearrangement joins TRBV5-1 to TRBJ2-7; 9 bases fit TRBD1. The J segment lost 6 bases and the V segment lost 4 bases, leaving 8 bases of the junction unmatched. CDR1 is SGHRS and CDR2 is YFSETQ in the germline V gene. The CDR3 totals 14 residues.

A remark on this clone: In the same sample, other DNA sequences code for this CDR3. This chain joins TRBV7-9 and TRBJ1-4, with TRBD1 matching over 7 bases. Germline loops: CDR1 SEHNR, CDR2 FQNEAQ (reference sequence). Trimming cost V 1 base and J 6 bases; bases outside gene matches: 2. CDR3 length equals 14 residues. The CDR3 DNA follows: TGTGCCAGCAGCTTAGGGCAGGGGGATGAAAAACTGTTTTTT. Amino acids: CASSLGQGDEKLFF.